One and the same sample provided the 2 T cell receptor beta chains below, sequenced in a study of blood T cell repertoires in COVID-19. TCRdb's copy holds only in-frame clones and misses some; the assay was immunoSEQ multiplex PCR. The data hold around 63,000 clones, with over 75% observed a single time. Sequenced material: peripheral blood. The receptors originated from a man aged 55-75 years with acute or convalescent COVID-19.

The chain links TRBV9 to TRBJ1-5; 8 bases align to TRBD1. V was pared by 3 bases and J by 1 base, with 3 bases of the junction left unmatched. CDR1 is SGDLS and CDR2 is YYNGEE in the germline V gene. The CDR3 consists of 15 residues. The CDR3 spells CASSGGQGSNQPQHF. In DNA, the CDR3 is TGTGCCAGCAGCGGCGGACAGGGAAGCAATCAGCCCCAGCATTTT.

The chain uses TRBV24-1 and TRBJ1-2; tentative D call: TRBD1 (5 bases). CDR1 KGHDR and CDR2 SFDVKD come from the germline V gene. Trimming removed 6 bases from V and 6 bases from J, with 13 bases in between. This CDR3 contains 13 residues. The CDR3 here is CATSRSGQDGYTF. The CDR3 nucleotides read TGTGCCACCAGTCGTTCAGGGCAGGATGGCTACACCTTC.